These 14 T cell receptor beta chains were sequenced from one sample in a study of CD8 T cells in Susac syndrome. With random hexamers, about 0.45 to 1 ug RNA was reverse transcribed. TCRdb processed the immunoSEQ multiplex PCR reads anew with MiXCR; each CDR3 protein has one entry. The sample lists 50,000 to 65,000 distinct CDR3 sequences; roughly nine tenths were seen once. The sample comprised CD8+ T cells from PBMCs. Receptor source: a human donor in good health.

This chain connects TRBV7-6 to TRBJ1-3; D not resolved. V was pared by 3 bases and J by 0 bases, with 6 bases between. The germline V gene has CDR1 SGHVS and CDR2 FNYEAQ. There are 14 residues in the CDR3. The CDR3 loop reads CASSLGTSGNTIYF. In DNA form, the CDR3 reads TGTGCCAGCAGCTTGGGAACCTCTGGAAACACCATATATTTT.

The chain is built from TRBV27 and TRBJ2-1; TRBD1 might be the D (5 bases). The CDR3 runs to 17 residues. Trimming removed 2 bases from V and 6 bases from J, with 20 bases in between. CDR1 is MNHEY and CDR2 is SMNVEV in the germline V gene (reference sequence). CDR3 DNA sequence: TGTGCCAGCAGTTTACTCTCGTCCCCAGGGTCGGGCAATGAGCAGTTCTTC. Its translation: CASSLLSSPGSGNEQFF.

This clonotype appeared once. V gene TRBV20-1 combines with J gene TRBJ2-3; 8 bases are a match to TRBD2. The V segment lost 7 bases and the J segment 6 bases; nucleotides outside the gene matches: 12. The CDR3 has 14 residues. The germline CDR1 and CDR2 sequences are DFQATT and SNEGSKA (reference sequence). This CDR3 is CSVSDPGGMDTQYF. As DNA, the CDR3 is TGCAGTGTCTCAGATCCGGGGGGGATGGATACGCAGTATTTT.

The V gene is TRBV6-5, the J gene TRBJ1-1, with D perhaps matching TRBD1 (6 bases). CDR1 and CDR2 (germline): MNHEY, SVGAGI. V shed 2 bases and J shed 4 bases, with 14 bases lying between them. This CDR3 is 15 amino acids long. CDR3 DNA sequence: TGTGCCAGCAGTTACGCAACAGGGTTGGGCACTGAAGCTTTCTTT. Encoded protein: CASSYATGLGTEAFF.

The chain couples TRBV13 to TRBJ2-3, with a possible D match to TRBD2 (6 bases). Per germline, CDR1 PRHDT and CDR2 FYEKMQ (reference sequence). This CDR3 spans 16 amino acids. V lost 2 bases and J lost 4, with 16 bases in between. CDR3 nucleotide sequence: TGTGCCAGCAGCTTACCCCGCGGAGGGTCATCAGATACGCAGTATTTT. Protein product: CASSLPRGGSSDTQYF.

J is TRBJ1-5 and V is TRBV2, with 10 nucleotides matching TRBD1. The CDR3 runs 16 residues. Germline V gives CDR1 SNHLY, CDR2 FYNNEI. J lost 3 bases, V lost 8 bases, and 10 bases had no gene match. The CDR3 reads CASVGQGEEVNQPQHF. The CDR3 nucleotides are TGTGCCAGCGTCGGACAGGGGGAAGAAGTCAATCAGCCCCAGCATTTT. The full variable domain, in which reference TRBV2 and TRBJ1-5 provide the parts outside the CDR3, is EPEVTQTPSHQVTQMGQEVILRCVPISNHLYFYWYRQILGQKVEFLVSFYNNEISEKSEIFDDQFSVERPDGSNFTLKIRSTKLEDSAMYFCASVGQGEEVNQPQHFGDGTRLSIL.

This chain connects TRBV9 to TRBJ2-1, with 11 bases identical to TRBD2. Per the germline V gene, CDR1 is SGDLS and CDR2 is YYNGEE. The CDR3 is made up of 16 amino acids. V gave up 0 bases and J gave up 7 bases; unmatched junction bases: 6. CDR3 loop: CASSVDSGGARNEQFF. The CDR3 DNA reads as TGTGCCAGCAGCGTAGATAGCGGGGGGGCACGGAATGAGCAGTTCTTC.

The CDR3 nucleotides read TGTGCCAGCAGTTTTCTAGCGGGGGGCTCCCCGGATACGCAGTATTTT. It codes for CASSFLAGGSPDTQYF. The chain has TRBV6-5 and TRBJ2-3; 11 bases fit TRBD2. V shed 4 bases, J shed 6 bases, and the junction held 9 bases outside the gene matches. Germline values: CDR1 MNHEY, CDR2 SVGAGI. The CDR3 runs to 16 residues.

The DNA of the CDR3 is TGTGCCATCAGTACAGGGGAGAATGAGCAGTTCTTC. This codes for CAISTGENEQFF. The chain links TRBV10-3 to TRBJ2-1; 7 bases align to TRBD1. After removal of 5 bases from V and 7 bases from J, the junction contained 2 bases not matched to a gene. The CDR3 extends over 12 amino acids. The V gene's germline CDR1 is ENHRY and CDR2 SYGVKD.

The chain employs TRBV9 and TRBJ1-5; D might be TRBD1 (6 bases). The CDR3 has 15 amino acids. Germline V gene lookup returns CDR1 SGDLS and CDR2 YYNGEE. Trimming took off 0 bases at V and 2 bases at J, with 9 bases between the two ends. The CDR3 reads CASSVDYRGNQPQHF. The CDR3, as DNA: TGTGCCAGCAGCGTAGATTACAGGGGCAATCAGCCCCAGCATTTT.

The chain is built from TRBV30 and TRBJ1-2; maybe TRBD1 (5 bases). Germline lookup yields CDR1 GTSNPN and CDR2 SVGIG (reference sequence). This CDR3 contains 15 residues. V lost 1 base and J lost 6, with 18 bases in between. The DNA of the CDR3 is TGTGCCTGGAGTGATGGTTCTACAGGAGGGGATGGCTACACCTTC. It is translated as CAWSDGSTGGDGYTF. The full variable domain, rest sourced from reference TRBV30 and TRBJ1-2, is SQTIHQWPATLVQPVGSPLSLECTVEGTSNPNLYWYRQAAGRGLQLLFYSVGIGQISSEVPQNLSASRPQDRQFILSSKKLLLSDSGFYLCAWSDGSTGGDGYTFGSGTRLTVV.

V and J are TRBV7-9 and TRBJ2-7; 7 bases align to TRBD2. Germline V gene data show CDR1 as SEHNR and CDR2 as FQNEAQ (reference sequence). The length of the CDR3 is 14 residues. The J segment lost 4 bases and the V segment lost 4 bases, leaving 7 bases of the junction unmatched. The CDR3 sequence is CASSSPSGEYEQYF. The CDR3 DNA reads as TGTGCCAGCAGCTCCCCAAGCGGGGAATACGAGCAGTACTTC.

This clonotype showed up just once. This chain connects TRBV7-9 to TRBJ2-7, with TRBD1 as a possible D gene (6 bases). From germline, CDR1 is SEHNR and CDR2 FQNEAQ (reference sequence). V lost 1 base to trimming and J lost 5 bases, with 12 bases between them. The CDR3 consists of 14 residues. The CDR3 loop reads CASSLGRGNDEQYF. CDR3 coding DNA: TGTGCCAGCAGCTTAGGTAGGGGGAACGACGAGCAGTACTTC.

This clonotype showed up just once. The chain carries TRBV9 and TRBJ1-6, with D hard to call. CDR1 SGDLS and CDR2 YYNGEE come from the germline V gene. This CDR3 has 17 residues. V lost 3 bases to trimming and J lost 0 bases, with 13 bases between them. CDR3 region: CASSAYTMSSYNSPLHF. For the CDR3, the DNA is TGTGCCAGCAGCGCGTACACTATGAGCTCCTATAATTCACCCCTCCACTTT.